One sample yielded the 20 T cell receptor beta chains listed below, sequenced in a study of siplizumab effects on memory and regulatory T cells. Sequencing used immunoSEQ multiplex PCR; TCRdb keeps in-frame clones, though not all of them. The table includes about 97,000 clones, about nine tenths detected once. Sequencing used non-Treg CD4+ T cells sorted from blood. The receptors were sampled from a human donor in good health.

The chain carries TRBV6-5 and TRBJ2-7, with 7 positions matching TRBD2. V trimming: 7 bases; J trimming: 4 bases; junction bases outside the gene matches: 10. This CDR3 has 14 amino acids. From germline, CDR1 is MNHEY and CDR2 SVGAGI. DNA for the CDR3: TGTGCCAGCAAACATGGACTAGGGCAATACGAGCAGTACTTC. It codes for CASKHGLGQYEQYF.

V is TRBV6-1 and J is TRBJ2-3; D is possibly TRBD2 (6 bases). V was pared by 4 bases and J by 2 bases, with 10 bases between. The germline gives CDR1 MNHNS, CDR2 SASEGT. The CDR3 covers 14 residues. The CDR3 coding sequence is TGTGCCAGCAGTGCATGGACTATCACAGATACGCAGTATTTT. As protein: CASSAWTITDTQYF.

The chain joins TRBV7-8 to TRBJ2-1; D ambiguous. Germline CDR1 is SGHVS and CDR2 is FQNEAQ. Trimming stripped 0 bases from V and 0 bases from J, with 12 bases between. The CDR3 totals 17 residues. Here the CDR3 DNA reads TGTGCCAGCAGCTTAGCGTCCAGCAGATCCTCCTACAATGAGCAGTTCTTC. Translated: CASSLASSRSSYNEQFF.

The CDR3 DNA follows: TGTGCCAGCAGCGTAGTGGGCAGGGCGGGAGAAAAACTGTTTTTT. Translation gives CASSVVGRAGEKLFF. The rearrangement joins TRBV9 to TRBJ1-4, with D possibly matching TRBD1 (5 bases). CDR1 and CDR2 from the germline V gene are SGDLS and YYNGEE. Trimming cost V 0 bases and J 8 bases, with 14 bases left between them. CDR3 length: 15 residues.

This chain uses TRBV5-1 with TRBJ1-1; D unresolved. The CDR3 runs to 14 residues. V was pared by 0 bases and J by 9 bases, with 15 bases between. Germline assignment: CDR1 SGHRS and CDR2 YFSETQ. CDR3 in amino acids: CASSLGQIGNQAFF. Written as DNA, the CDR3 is TGCGCCAGCAGCTTGGGACAAATTGGCAATCAAGCTTTCTTT.

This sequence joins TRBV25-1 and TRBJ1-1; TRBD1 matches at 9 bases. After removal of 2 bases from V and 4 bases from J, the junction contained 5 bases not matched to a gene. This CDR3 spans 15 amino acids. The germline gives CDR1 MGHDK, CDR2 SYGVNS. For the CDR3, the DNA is TGTGCCAGCAGTGAAGGACAGGGGTTGGGCACTGAAGCTTTCTTT. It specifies CASSEGQGLGTEAFF. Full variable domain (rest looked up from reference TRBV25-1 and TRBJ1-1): EADIYQTPRYLVIGTGKKITLECSQTMGHDKMYWYQQDPGMELHLIHYSYGVNSTEKGDLSSESTVSRIRTEHFPLTLESARPSHTSQYLCASSEGQGLGTEAFFGQGTRLTVV.

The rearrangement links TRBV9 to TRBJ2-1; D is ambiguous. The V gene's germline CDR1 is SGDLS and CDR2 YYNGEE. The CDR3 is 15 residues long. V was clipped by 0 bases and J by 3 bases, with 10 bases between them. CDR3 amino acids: CASSVEARIYNEQFF. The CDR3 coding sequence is TGTGCCAGCAGCGTAGAGGCTAGAATCTACAATGAGCAGTTCTTC.

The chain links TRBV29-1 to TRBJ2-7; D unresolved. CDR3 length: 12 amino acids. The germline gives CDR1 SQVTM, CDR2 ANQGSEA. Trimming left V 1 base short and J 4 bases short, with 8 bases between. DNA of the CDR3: TGCAGCGTTGAAGGGGGAATTTACGAGCAGTACTTC. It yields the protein CSVEGGIYEQYF.

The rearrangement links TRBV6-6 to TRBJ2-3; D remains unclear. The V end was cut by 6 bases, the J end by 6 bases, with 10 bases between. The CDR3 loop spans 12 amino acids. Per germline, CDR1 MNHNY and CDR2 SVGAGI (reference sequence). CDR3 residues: CASSPLVDTQYF. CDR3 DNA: TGTGCCAGCAGCCCGTTGGTTGATACGCAGTATTTT.

CDR3 region: CASTYGESTEAFF. DNA for the CDR3: TGTGCCAGCACGTATGGGGAGAGCACTGAAGCTTTCTTT. This rearrangement joins TRBV6-1 to TRBJ1-1; no clear D. The germline V gene encodes CDR1 MNHNS and CDR2 SASEGT. V was trimmed by 7 bases and J by 4 bases, leaving 13 bases between them. This CDR3 is 13 amino acids long.

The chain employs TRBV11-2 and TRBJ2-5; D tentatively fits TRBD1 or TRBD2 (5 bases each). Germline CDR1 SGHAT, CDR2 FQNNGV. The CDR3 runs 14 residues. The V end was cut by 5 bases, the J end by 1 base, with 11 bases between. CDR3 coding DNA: TGTGCCAGCAGCCTCGGGGCAGTCCAAGAGACCCAGTACTTC. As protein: CASSLGAVQETQYF.

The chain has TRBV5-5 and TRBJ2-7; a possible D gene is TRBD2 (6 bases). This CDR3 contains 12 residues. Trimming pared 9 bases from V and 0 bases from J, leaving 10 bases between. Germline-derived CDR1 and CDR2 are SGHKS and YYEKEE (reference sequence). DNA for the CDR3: TGTGCCAACGGGGACTCCTCCTACGAGCAGTACTTC. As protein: CANGDSSYEQYF.

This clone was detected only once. The CDR3 nucleotides are TGTGCCAGCAGCTACGAGCCGTTAGGACGGAAAGAGACCCAGTACTTC. Translated: CASSYEPLGRKETQYF. This chain uses TRBV5-4 with TRBJ2-5; D is ambiguous. The CDR3 runs to 16 residues. Trimming pared 3 bases from V and 3 bases from J, leaving 18 bases between. Germline CDR1 is SGHNT and CDR2 is YYREEE (reference sequence).

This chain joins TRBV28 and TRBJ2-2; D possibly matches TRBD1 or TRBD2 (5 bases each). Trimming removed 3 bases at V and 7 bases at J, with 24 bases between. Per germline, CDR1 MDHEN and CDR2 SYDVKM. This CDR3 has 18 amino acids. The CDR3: CASSFNPGLGEWVGELFF. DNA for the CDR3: TGTGCCAGCAGTTTTAACCCCGGTTTGGGGGAGTGGGTCGGGGAGCTGTTTTTT.

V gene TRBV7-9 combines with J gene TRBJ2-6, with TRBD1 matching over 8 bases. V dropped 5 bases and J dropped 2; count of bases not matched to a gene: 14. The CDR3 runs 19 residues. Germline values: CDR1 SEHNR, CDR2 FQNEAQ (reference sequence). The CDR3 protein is CASSPRTGFFGAGANVLTF. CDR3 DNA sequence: TGTGCCAGCAGCCCGAGGACAGGGTTCTTTGGCGCTGGGGCCAACGTCCTGACTTTC.

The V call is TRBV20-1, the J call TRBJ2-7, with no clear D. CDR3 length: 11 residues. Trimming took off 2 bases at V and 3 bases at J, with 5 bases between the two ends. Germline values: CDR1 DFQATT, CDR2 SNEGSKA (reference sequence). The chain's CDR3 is CSARRDYEQYF. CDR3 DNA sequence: TGCAGTGCTAGAAGGGACTACGAGCAGTACTTC.

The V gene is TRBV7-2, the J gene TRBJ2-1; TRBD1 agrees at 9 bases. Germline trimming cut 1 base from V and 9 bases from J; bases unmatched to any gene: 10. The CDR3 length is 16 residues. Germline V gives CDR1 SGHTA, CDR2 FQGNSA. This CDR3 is CASSLGRDRVPSEQFF. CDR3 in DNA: TGTGCCAGCAGCTTAGGTCGGGACAGGGTTCCTAGTGAGCAGTTCTTC.

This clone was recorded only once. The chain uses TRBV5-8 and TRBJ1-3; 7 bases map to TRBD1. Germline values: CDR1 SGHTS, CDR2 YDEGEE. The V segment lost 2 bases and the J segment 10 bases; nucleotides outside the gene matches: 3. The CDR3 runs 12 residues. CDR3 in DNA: TGTGCCAGCAGCTTAAACAGGGGAACCATATATTTT. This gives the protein CASSLNRGTIYF.

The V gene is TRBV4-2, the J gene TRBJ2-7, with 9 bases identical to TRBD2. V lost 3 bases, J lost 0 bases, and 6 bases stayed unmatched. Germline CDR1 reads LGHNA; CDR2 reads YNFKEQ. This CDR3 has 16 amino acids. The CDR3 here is CASSHLGSGSSYEQYF. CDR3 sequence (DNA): TGTGCCAGCAGCCACCTGGGTAGCGGGAGCTCCTACGAGCAGTACTTC.

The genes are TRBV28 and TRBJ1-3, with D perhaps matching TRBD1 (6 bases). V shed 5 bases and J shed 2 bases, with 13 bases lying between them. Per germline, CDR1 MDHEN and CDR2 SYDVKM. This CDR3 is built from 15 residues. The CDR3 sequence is CASSPGTGTGNTIYF. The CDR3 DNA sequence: TGTGCCAGCAGTCCCGGAACAGGGACTGGAAACACCATATATTTT.